Below, 3 T cell receptor beta chains from the same sample are listed, as sequenced in a study of blood T cell repertoires in COVID-19. Clones were sequenced by immunoSEQ multiplex PCR, and TCRdb holds only the in-frame ones, with some missing. The sample includes roughly 350,000 clones, over 80% of them seen just once. Specimen: peripheral blood. These receptors were obtained from a woman aged 50 to 60 with COVID-19, enrolled during active disease.

The genes are TRBV5-1 and TRBJ1-4; unclear D gene. CDR1 and CDR2 (germline): SGHRS, YFSETQ. The CDR3 is 14 residues long. V was shortened by 5 bases and J by 2 bases, with 10 bases between the two germline ends. The CDR3 sequence: CASREVVTNEKLFF. CDR3 sequence (DNA): TGCGCCAGCAGAGAAGTAGTTACTAATGAAAAACTGTTTTTT.

The chain recombines TRBV30 with TRBJ2-3; D ambiguous. CDR1 is GTSNPN and CDR2 is SVGIG in the germline V gene (reference sequence). The CDR3 totals 13 residues. The V gene lost 3 bases and the J gene lost 1 base, with 8 bases spanning the gap. DNA of the CDR3: TGTGCCTGGAGGTTCGGTGGCACAGATACGCAGTATTTT. Encoded protein: CAWRFGGTDTQYF.

The gene calls are TRBV5-8 and TRBJ1-1; TRBD1 matches 7 bases. After removal of 6 bases from V and 4 bases from J, the junction contained 18 bases not matched to a gene. The CDR3 loop spans 17 amino acids. Germline values: CDR1 SGHTS, CDR2 YDEGEE. The CDR3 spells CASIPSGGRKSRTEAFF. CDR3 bases: TGTGCCAGCATTCCGTCAGGGGGACGTAAAAGTCGCACTGAAGCTTTCTTT.